This note documents a single T cell receptor (beta chain) sequence. Authors' processing steps: Reference gene primers were amplified, and this amplification served to estimate nucleated cell counts. TCRdb keeps only in-frame clones here, not all; method: immunoSEQ multiplex PCR. V and J calls plus clone size are reproduced from that table; the DNA served to infer D and trimming. In the table there are 290,000 or so clones, roughly 86% of which are singletons. Individuals drawn from approximately 26 US areas were about 18 to 89 years old. The data were taken from a study of blood T cell repertoires in COVID-19. Study-wide background: The study drew acute and convalescent COVID-19 samples from the United States, Italy and Spain.

The V gene's germline CDR1 is SGHRS and CDR2 YFSETQ. Trimming pared 4 bases from V and 0 bases from J, leaving 11 bases between. The CDR3 is 15 residues long. The clonotype was recovered from a young woman who had recovered from COVID-19. The sequenced sample was PBMCs or T cells enriched from blood (not recorded which). This chain links TRBV5-1 with TRBJ1-3; no firm D call. The CDR3 loop is CASSLGTSSGNTIYF. CDR3 DNA: TGCGCCAGCAGCCTGGGTACGAGCTCTGGAAACACCATATATTTT.